The 30 T cell receptor beta chains presented below share a single source sample, sequenced in a study of cytomegalovirus exposure and HLA in healthy donors. Method: immunoSEQ multiplex PCR; TCRdb's copy keeps in-frame clones and lacks some. Of about 64,000 clones listed, over 85% are singletons. Sequencing used PBMCs. Receptors originate from a woman in her late teens or twenties in good health and CMV-seropositive.

The chain employs TRBV6-5 and TRBJ2-2; 9 bases agree with TRBD1. The V segment lost 5 bases and the J segment 6 bases; nucleotides outside the gene matches: 4. The CDR3 contains 14 residues. CDR1 is MNHEY and CDR2 is SVGAGI in the germline V gene. CDR3 nucleotide sequence: TGTGCCAGCAGTCCCGGGACAGGGTCCGGGGAGCTGTTTTTT. Its protein is CASSPGTGSGELFF.

The chain recombines TRBV5-6 with TRBJ1-2; TRBD1 might be the D (6 bases). Looked up from germline, CDR1 is SGHDT and CDR2 is YYEEEE. V was pared by 4 bases and J by 2 bases, with 15 bases between. The CDR3 loop spans 15 amino acids. The CDR3 nucleotides are TGTGCCAGCAGCACGCGGGGGGCCCCCAACTATGGCTACACCTTC. Its translation is CASSTRGAPNYGYTF.

The CDR3 DNA reads as TGCGCCAGCAGCCAAGGGGCCGCCGGTACCACTTATGGCTACACCTTC. As protein: CASSQGAAGTTYGYTF. The gene calls are TRBV4-3 and TRBJ1-2, with D unresolved. The V end lost 1 base, the J end lost 5 bases, and 17 bases lay between the germline ends. The V gene's germline CDR1 is LGHNA and CDR2 YSLEER. CDR3 length: 16 amino acids.

V gene TRBV28 combines with J gene TRBJ2-7; D might be TRBD1 (5 bases). Germline values: CDR1 MDHEN, CDR2 SYDVKM. Trimming shortened V by 8 bases and J by 2 bases, and 16 bases separated the two germline ends. The CDR3 covers 14 residues. The CDR3 nucleotides read TGTGCCAGCGGAGAGACAGAAGATGCCTACGAGCAGTACTTC. The encoded protein is CASGETEDAYEQYF.

This clone was counted a single time. The rearrangement links TRBV29-1 to TRBJ1-2, with D possibly being TRBD1 (6 bases). V was cut by 5 bases and J by 7 bases, with 17 bases left in between. In germline, CDR1 is SQVTM, CDR2 ANQGSEA. The CDR3 totals 13 residues. The CDR3 spells CSVQGRGDIGYTF. The CDR3 bases are TGCAGCGTTCAGGGCCGGGGGGACATTGGCTACACCTTC.

A remark on this clone: Additional DNA sequences in this sample encode the identical CDR3. This chain connects TRBV18 to TRBJ1-5; the match to TRBD1 covers 7 bases. V shed 2 bases, J shed 4 bases, and the junction held 2 bases outside the gene matches. Germline CDR1 KGHSH, CDR2 LQKENI. This CDR3 is 14 amino acids long. The CDR3 region is CASSPAGGNQPQHF. Here the CDR3 DNA reads TGTGCCAGCTCACCAGCAGGGGGAAATCAGCCCCAGCATTTT.

The rearrangement joins TRBV9 to TRBJ2-2, with 7 bases fitting TRBD1. After removal of 5 bases from V and 0 bases from J, the junction contained 1 base not matched to a gene. CDR3 length equals 14 residues. Germline lookup yields CDR1 SGDLS and CDR2 YYNGEE. Here the CDR3 reads CASSGTANTGELFF. The DNA for the CDR3 is TGTGCCAGCAGTGGGACAGCGAACACCGGGGAGCTGTTTTTT.

The chain combines TRBV7-2 with TRBJ2-7; D may be TRBD2 (5 bases). This CDR3 is built from 15 residues. Germline V lookup: CDR1 SGHTA, CDR2 FQGNSA. The V and J ends lost 2 bases and 2 bases respectively, with 13 bases between them. The DNA of the CDR3 is TGTGCCAGCAGCTTAAGTTTCGCCGGGACCTACGAGCAGTACTTC. Its translation is CASSLSFAGTYEQYF.

This clone came up once. The V call is TRBV28, the J call TRBJ1-2; 7 nucleotides align to TRBD1. CDR3 length: 14 residues. Germline values: CDR1 MDHEN, CDR2 SYDVKM. V was clipped by 5 bases and J by 4 bases; unmatched bases: 7. CDR3 sequence (DNA): TGTGCCAGCAGTGGAGGGGGCGACGGCTATGGCTACACCTTC. As protein: CASSGGGDGYGYTF.

J is TRBJ2-1 and V is TRBV6-5, with TRBD1 as a possible D gene (7 bases). Per germline, CDR1 MNHEY and CDR2 SVGAGI. This CDR3 has 16 residues. The V and J ends lost 4 bases and 8 bases respectively, with 21 bases between them. The CDR3 reads CASSSTGQRGVHEQFF. The DNA for the CDR3 is TGTGCCAGCAGTTCCACGGGACAGAGGGGGGTACATGAGCAGTTCTTC.

This chain uses TRBV27 with TRBJ1-1; 9 nucleotides match TRBD1. From germline, CDR1 is MNHEY and CDR2 SMNVEV (reference sequence). This CDR3 spans 13 amino acids. The trim removed 7 bases at V and 11 bases at J, leaving 11 bases unmatched. Here the CDR3 DNA reads TGTGCCAGCAAAAACCAACAGGGGGCGGGTGCTTTCTTT. It specifies CASKNQQGAGAFF.

The rearrangement uses TRBV18 and TRBJ2-5; D not resolved. Per the germline V gene, CDR1 is KGHSH and CDR2 is LQKENI. The CDR3 has 15 residues. V gave up 4 bases and J gave up 0 bases, with 12 bases separating them. CDR3 protein: CASSQSVLYQETQYF. In DNA form, the CDR3 reads TGTGCCAGCTCACAATCTGTCCTGTACCAAGAGACCCAGTACTTC.

The chain recombines TRBV28 with TRBJ2-5; TRBD1 matches 7 bases. V lost 8 bases and J lost 4; bases outside the gene matches: 7. Germline values: CDR1 MDHEN, CDR2 SYDVKM. This CDR3 is 13 amino acids long. The CDR3 DNA reads TGTGCCAGCCGCTTAGGGGGCATAGAGACCCAGTACTTC. Translation gives CASRLGGIETQYF.

V gene TRBV19 combines with J gene TRBJ1-2, with a weak D call TRBD1 (6 bases). Trimming took 7 bases from V and 8 from J, leaving 20 bases between them. Germline CDR1 is LNHDA and CDR2 is SQIVND (reference sequence). The CDR3 runs to 14 residues. CDR3 nucleotide sequence: TGTGCCAGTACCCATATCAACAGGGCTCGCGGCTACACCTTC. This gives the protein CASTHINRARGYTF.

The chain joins TRBV7-6 to TRBJ2-2, with 7 bases identical to TRBD1. CDR3 size: 16 residues. Looked up from germline, CDR1 is SGHVS and CDR2 is FNYEAQ. Trimming took 1 base from V and 5 from J; bases not matched to a gene: 7. The CDR3 reads CASSLVRGQSTGELFF. The CDR3 DNA reads TGTGCCAGCAGCTTAGTTCGGGGACAGTCAACCGGGGAGCTGTTTTTT.

The chain uses TRBV28 and TRBJ1-4; TRBD1 might be the D (5 bases). V was clipped by 2 bases and J by 4 bases, with 8 bases between them. The CDR3 sequence is 14 residues long. Germline V gives CDR1 MDHEN, CDR2 SYDVKM. The CDR3 loop is CASSLMTVNEKLFF. The DNA of the CDR3 is TGTGCCAGCAGTTTAATGACAGTTAATGAAAAACTGTTTTTT.

The genes are TRBV18 and TRBJ1-5, with D tentatively TRBD1 (5 bases). Germline V gene lookup returns CDR1 KGHSH and CDR2 LQKENI. V was shortened by 2 bases and J by 6 bases, with 14 bases between the two germline ends. CDR3 length equals 15 residues. CDR3: CASSPGAQPGQPQHF. In nucleotides, the CDR3 is TGTGCCAGCTCACCAGGGGCCCAACCCGGTCAGCCCCAGCATTTT.

This clone has a single count. The rearrangement links TRBV5-1 to TRBJ2-2, with TRBD1 matching 10 bases. V shed 3 bases and J 1 base; nucleotides not matched to a gene: 0. Germline V CDR1 and CDR2: SGHRS, YFSETQ. The CDR3 totals 15 residues. CDR3 residues: CASSWDRGNTGELFF. In DNA, the CDR3 is TGCGCCAGCAGCTGGGACAGGGGGAACACCGGGGAGCTGTTTTTT.

V and J are TRBV5-6 and TRBJ1-5; D not certain. There are 14 residues in the CDR3. V lost 1 base and J lost 2, with 7 bases in between. CDR1 and CDR2 (germline): SGHDT, YYEEEE. CDR3 in DNA: TGTGCCAGCAGCTTGACCAGCGGCAATCAGCCCCAGCATTTT. The encoded protein is CASSLTSGNQPQHF.

The DNA of the CDR3 is TGTGCCAGCAGTTACTCGTTATATTCACCCCTCCACTTT. Amino acids: CASSYSLYSPLHF. The V gene is TRBV6-5, the J gene TRBJ1-6; no firm D call. The V gene's germline CDR1 is MNHEY and CDR2 SVGAGI. The germline V and J ends were trimmed by 0 bases and 8 bases, with 5 bases remaining between them. The CDR3 sequence is 13 residues long.

The chain has TRBV6-1 and TRBJ2-5, with a weak D call TRBD1 (5 bases). Between the trimmed V and J ends, which lost 2 bases and 7 bases, there was a span of 11 bases. The CDR3 covers 13 residues. Germline-derived CDR1 and CDR2 are MNHNS and SASEGT. The CDR3 DNA is TGTGCCAGCAGTGAAAGGGGTCAGGGGACCCAGTACTTC. Amino acid sequence: CASSERGQGTQYF.

This rearrangement joins TRBV7-2 to TRBJ2-1; D is unclear. CDR3 size: 14 residues. The germline CDR1 and CDR2 sequences are SGHTA and FQGNSA. The germline V and J ends were trimmed by 1 base and 6 bases, with 10 bases remaining between them. CDR3 sequence: CASSLGGWLNEQFF. CDR3 nucleotide sequence: TGTGCCAGCAGCTTAGGCGGTTGGCTCAATGAGCAGTTCTTC.

The rearrangement links TRBV11-2 to TRBJ1-1; 7 bases align to TRBD1. Germline values: CDR1 SGHAT, CDR2 FQNNGV. CDR3 length: 14 residues. Germline trimming cut 2 bases from V and 5 bases from J; bases unmatched to any gene: 5. The CDR3 DNA sequence: TGTGCCAGCAGCTTAACAGGGGTAGGGACTGAAGCTTTCTTT. It encodes CASSLTGVGTEAFF.

J is TRBJ2-7 and V is TRBV9; tentatively, D is TRBD2 (5 bases). The CDR3 runs to 14 residues. V shed 2 bases and J shed 2 bases, with 11 bases lying between them. Germline V gene sequence: CDR1 SGDLS, CDR2 YYNGEE. CDR3 sequence: CASSVEGTTYEQYF. The CDR3 DNA is TGTGCCAGCAGCGTTGAGGGAACTACCTACGAGCAGTACTTC.

J is TRBJ2-1 and V is TRBV10-3; 9 bases agree with TRBD1. Germline V gene lookup returns CDR1 ENHRY and CDR2 SYGVKD. Losses at the gene ends were 5 bases for V and 5 bases for J; bases not matched to a gene: 7. This CDR3 region has 15 residues. The CDR3 nucleotides read TGTGCCATCAGTCCTTGGACAGGGGCCAACAATGAGCAGTTCTTC. This codes for CAISPWTGANNEQFF.

The chain has TRBV30 and TRBJ2-5; D call uncertain. CDR3 length equals 11 residues. Germline V gives CDR1 GTSNPN, CDR2 SVGIG (reference sequence). Trimming took off 6 bases at V and 4 bases at J, with 9 bases between the two ends. CDR3: CACLTGETQYF. In nucleotides, the CDR3 is TGTGCCTGCCTAACGGGAGAGACCCAGTACTTC.

The chain recombines TRBV19 with TRBJ2-5, with D unclear. Trimming left V 3 bases short and J 5 bases short, with 10 bases between. Germline V gene lookup returns CDR1 LNHDA and CDR2 SQIVND (reference sequence). The CDR3 loop spans 13 amino acids. The CDR3 loop reads CASSIEIQETQYF. In nucleotides, the CDR3 is TGTGCCAGTAGTATCGAAATTCAGGAGACCCAGTACTTC. Based on the CDR3 plus reference TRBV19 and TRBJ2-5, the full variable domain is DGGITQSPKYLFRKEGQNVTLSCEQNLNHDAMYWYRQDPGQGLRLIYYSQIVNDFQKGDIAEGYSVSREKKESFPLTVTSAQKNPTAFYLCASSIEIQETQYFGPGTRLLVL.

The chain has TRBV28 and TRBJ1-1; D is unresolved. This CDR3 contains 14 residues. V lost 2 bases and J lost 5, with 12 bases in between. Germline-derived CDR1 and CDR2 are MDHEN and SYDVKM. CDR3 protein: CASSLGGSQTEAFF. In DNA, the CDR3 is TGTGCCAGCAGTTTAGGTGGCAGTCAAACTGAAGCTTTCTTT.

J is TRBJ1-2 and V is TRBV5-1, with D tentatively TRBD1 (6 bases). The germline gives CDR1 SGHRS, CDR2 YFSETQ. This CDR3 spans 13 amino acids. V lost 2 bases, J lost 8 bases, and 13 bases lay in between. This CDR3 is CASSLRTEGGYTF. The DNA of the CDR3 is TGCGCCAGCAGCTTAAGGACAGAGGGAGGCTACACCTTC.

V usage is TRBV7-2 and J usage is TRBJ2-3, with D perhaps matching TRBD2 (5 bases). This CDR3 has 13 residues. The germline CDR1 and CDR2 sequences are SGHTA and FQGNSA. V lost 2 bases, J lost 4 bases, and 7 bases lay in between. CDR3 in amino acids: CASSLPSPDTQYF. The DNA of the CDR3 is TGTGCCAGCAGCTTACCTAGCCCAGATACGCAGTATTTT.